The clone carrying this TCR beta chain occurred a few times. The antigen is unknown. CDR3 length: 14 residues. Trimming removed 2 bases from V and 5 bases from J; junction bases left unmatched: 4. Germline CDR1 and CDR2: KGHDR and SFDVKD. It was 5'RACE with constant-segment primers that produced the TCR alpha and TCR beta cDNA libraries, which carried sample barcodes and UMIs. TCRdb itself ran the 5' RACE reads through MiXCR, one entry per CDR3 protein. This sample has roughly 350,000 distinct CDR3 sequences, with around 28% found just once. These data are taken from a study of T-cell memory formation after mild COVID-19. Study-level points and caveats: Prior to infection, memory already included some responding clones, suggesting cross-reactive memory joined.

The V gene is TRBV24-1, the J gene TRBJ2-5, with 7 bases that match TRBD2. The sample was PBMCs or a T cell subset sorted from them (not recorded which). This TCR derives from an adult woman who had mild COVID-19 (a few samples of this study predate the infection). Cell type and time point are not known. The CDR3 here is CATSDSVGGETQYF. The CDR3 nucleotides read TGTGCCACCAGTGATTCGGTCGGGGGGGAGACCCAGTACTTC.